The 32 T cell receptor beta chains below were found in one sample sequenced in a study. TCRdb reprocessed the 5' RACE reads via MiXCR and lists one record per CDR3 protein. The table shows about 54,000 distinct CDR3 sequences, with 17% occurring only once. Sequencing was done on a sample of naive CD4+ T cells sorted from blood. The subset: naive CD4+ T cells, CD4+CD45RA+CD25-. Receptors were obtained from a female donor with breast cancer.

This clonotype was observed a few times. This is likely a read error, given that the CDR3 carries no conserved phenylalanine or tryptophan at its end. This CDR3 is CASSPTTDSRSGEQYI. The CDR3 nucleotides are TGCGCCAGCAGCCCGACGACCGACAGTCGGTCTGGGGAGCAGTACATC. This chain connects TRBV4-1 to TRBJ2-7; TRBD1 might be the D (5 bases). CDR3 length equals 16 residues. CDR1 MGHRA and CDR2 YSYEKL come from the germline V gene. The V gene lost 4 bases and the J gene lost 7 bases, with 23 bases spanning the gap.

The rearrangement uses TRBV7-2 and TRBJ1-5; 7 bases are a match to TRBD1. Germline trimming cut 5 bases from V and 7 bases from J; bases unmatched to any gene: 8. CDR1 is SGHTA and CDR2 is FQGNSA in the germline V gene. The length of the CDR3 is 14 residues. The CDR3, as DNA: TGTGCCAGCAGCGGACAGGTTGGGGGACAGCCCCAGCATTTT. Translation: CASSGQVGGQPQHF.

This clonotype was counted many times. The gene calls are TRBV29-1 and TRBJ2-1; TRBD2 matches at 7 bases. Germline V CDR1 and CDR2: SQVTM, ANQGSEA. The CDR3 runs 15 residues. After removal of 4 bases from V and 0 bases from J, the junction contained 6 bases not matched to a gene. The CDR3 DNA reads TGCAGCGTTGGAATGGGCGGGGGCTCCTACAATGAGCAGTTCTTC. As protein: CSVGMGGGSYNEQFF.

The rearrangement joins TRBV7-2 to TRBJ1-2, with a possible D match to TRBD1 (6 bases). Trimming left V 4 bases short and J 6 bases short, with 15 bases between. The CDR3 runs 14 residues. Germline V gene sequence: CDR1 SGHTA, CDR2 FQGNSA. The DNA for the CDR3 is TGTGCCAGCAGCTCCTGGGACATGAGCAATGGCTACACCTTC. Amino acid sequence: CASSSWDMSNGYTF.

The CDR3 here is CSARQGLGNTIYF. As DNA, the CDR3 is TGCAGTGCTAGACAGGGTCTGGGAAACACCATATATTTT. The chain has TRBV20-1 and TRBJ1-3, with D possibly being TRBD1 (5 bases). Trimming took 2 bases from V and 4 from J, leaving 9 bases between them. Germline loops: CDR1 DFQATT, CDR2 SNEGSKA (reference sequence). The CDR3 length is 13 residues.

V gene TRBV7-2 combines with J gene TRBJ1-3, with D tentatively TRBD1 (5 bases). The CDR3 covers 14 residues. The germline V and J ends were trimmed by 1 base and 4 bases, with 8 bases remaining between them. The germline V gene encodes CDR1 SGHTA and CDR2 FQGNSA. This CDR3 is CASSLGEGGNTIYF. The DNA for the CDR3 is TGTGCCAGCAGCTTAGGGGAGGGGGGAAACACCATATATTTT.

This clonotype has at least ten counts. The chain is built from TRBV5-1 and TRBJ2-3; TRBD2 aligns across 13 bases. The CDR3 spans 17 residues. Losses at the gene ends were 0 bases for V and 8 bases for J; bases not matched to a gene: 9. The germline gives CDR1 SGHRS, CDR2 YFSETQ. CDR3 loop: CASSLEGLAGRTGTQYF. The DNA of the CDR3 is TGCGCCAGCAGCTTGGAGGGACTAGCGGGAAGGACGGGTACGCAGTATTTT.

Notes on this clonotype: No conserved phenylalanine or tryptophan is present at the end of the CDR3, so a read error is the likely explanation. The rearrangement joins TRBV7-2 to TRBJ2-1; D remains ambiguous. The CDR3 covers 15 residues. Per germline, CDR1 SGHTA and CDR2 FQGNSA. The V end was cut by 1 base, the J end by 2 bases, with 9 bases between. The CDR3 protein is CASSLGNGPYNEQFL. CDR3 DNA sequence: TGTGCCAGCAGCTTAGGTAACGGGCCCTACAATGAGCAGTTCCTC.

This clonotype was counted at least ten times. This chain joins TRBV7-9 and TRBJ2-3, with no clear D. In germline, CDR1 is SEHNR, CDR2 FQNEAQ (reference sequence). CDR3 size: 16 residues. The ends were cut back, 1 base at V and 2 bases at J, with 13 bases in the middle. The CDR3 DNA sequence: TGTGCCAGCAGCTTAGGGCAGAATTACGACACAGATACGCAGTATTTT. It encodes CASSLGQNYDTDTQYF.

The J gene is TRBJ1-1, the V gene TRBV18; D is perhaps TRBD1 (6 bases). Deletions cut 3 bases from V and 6 bases from J, with 11 bases between. Germline values: CDR1 KGHSH, CDR2 LQKENI. CDR3 length equals 13 residues. CDR3 residues: CASSPTGLAEAFF. The DNA of the CDR3 is TGTGCCAGCTCACCCACAGGGCTGGCTGAAGCTTTCTTT. The full variable domain, completed using reference TRBV18 and TRBJ1-1, is NAGVMQNPRHLVRRRGQEARLRCSPMKGHSHVYWYRQLPEEGLKFMVYLQKENIIDESGMPKERFSAEFPKEGPSILRIQQVVRGDSAAYFCASSPTGLAEAFFGQGTRLTVV.

This clonotype appeared a few times. It is likely a read error, because the conserved phenylalanine at the end of the CDR3 is missing. The CDR3 DNA is TGTGCCAGCAGGTCTATAGCGGCTCTTCTCTACAATGAGCAGTTCTCC. The encoded protein is CASRSIAALLYNEQFS. The genes are TRBV2 and TRBJ2-1; maybe TRBD2 (6 bases). CDR3 length equals 16 residues. The germline CDR1 and CDR2 sequences are SNHLY and FYNNEI. The V gene lost 6 bases and the J gene lost 3 bases, with 18 bases spanning the gap.

This clonotype was detected only a few times. The chain combines TRBV5-1 with TRBJ2-7; 9 bases are shared with TRBD2. Per the germline V gene, CDR1 is SGHRS and CDR2 is YFSETQ. This CDR3 has 14 amino acids. The trim removed 3 bases at V and 7 bases at J, leaving 8 bases unmatched. The CDR3 spells CASSSGLAFGEQYF. The DNA for the CDR3 is TGCGCCAGCAGCTCGGGACTAGCATTCGGAGAGCAGTACTTC. Complete variable domain (other parts from reference TRBV5-1 and TRBJ2-7): KAGVTQTPRYLIKTRGQQVTLSCSPISGHRSVSWYQQTPGQGLQFLFEYFSETQRNKGNFPGRFSGRQFSNSRSEMNVSTLELGDSALYLCASSSGLAFGEQYFGPGTRLTVT.

This clonotype was detected many times. The CDR3: CASSLGVSVNTEAFF. CDR3 coding DNA: TGCGCCAGCAGCTTGGGGGTATCGGTGAACACTGAAGCTTTCTTT. The chain combines TRBV5-1 with TRBJ1-1; D remains unclear. The V end was cut by 0 bases, the J end by 0 bases, with 9 bases between. The CDR3 covers 15 residues. Germline V gives CDR1 SGHRS, CDR2 YFSETQ.

The gene calls are TRBV12-3 or TRBV12-4 and TRBJ1-2, with 7 bases matching TRBD1. CDR3 length equals 14 residues. V trimming: 6 bases; J trimming: 8 bases; junction bases outside the gene matches: 12. The CDR3 is CASSTWTGPGGYTF. CDR3 nucleotide sequence: TGTGCCAGCAGCACCTGGACAGGCCCCGGAGGCTACACCTTC.

This chain links TRBV7-2 with TRBJ2-2, with D uncertain. This CDR3 region has 16 residues. Trimming took 5 bases from V and 4 from J, leaving 17 bases between them. From germline, CDR1 is SGHTA and CDR2 FQGNSA. Written as DNA, the CDR3 is TGTGCCAGCAGCGCCCTAAGTTGGGGTACCACCGGGGAGCTGTTTTTT. The encoded protein is CASSALSWGTTGELFF.

Worth noting for this clonotype: A read error may explain this, as a much larger clone is one base away. The rearrangement uses TRBV20-1 and TRBJ2-7; D gene ambiguous. Germline CDR1 is DFQATT and CDR2 is SNEGSKA (reference sequence). The CDR3 length is 10 residues. The CDR3 region is CGARETEQYF. The CDR3 nucleotides are TGCGGTGCTAGGGAAACCGAGCAGTACTTC.

This clonotype occurred a few times. Since the CDR3 does not end with the conserved phenylalanine or tryptophan, this likely comes from a read error. The chain combines TRBV4-1 with TRBJ1-2, with D unclear. Trimming left V 4 bases short and J 1 base short, with 19 bases between. The V gene's germline CDR1 is MGHRA and CDR2 YSYEKL. This CDR3 comprises 17 residues. This CDR3 reads CASSLTGGRTFNYGYTC. In nucleotides, the CDR3 is TGCGCCAGCAGCCTAACGGGAGGCAGAACCTTTAACTATGGCTACACCTGC.

The chain is built from TRBV11-2 and TRBJ1-2; TRBD1 matches 8 bases. CDR1 is SGHAT, CDR2 FQNNGV, per germline. V lost 4 bases to trimming and J lost 4 bases; unmatched junction nucleotides: 8. The CDR3 covers 15 residues. The CDR3 region is CASSWGQERRYGYTF. The CDR3 bases are TGTGCCAGCAGCTGGGGACAGGAAAGACGCTATGGCTACACCTTC.

With respect to this clonotype: A single base separates this from a much larger clone, so it may be a read error. V usage is TRBV7-2 and J usage is TRBJ1-2, with 7 positions matching TRBD1. This CDR3 comprises 14 residues. Looked up from germline, CDR1 is SGHTA and CDR2 is FQGNSA. CDR3 sequence: CASSTPGQLWGYSF. CDR3 bases: TGTGCCAGCAGCACGCCGGGACAGCTATGGGGCTACAGCTTC. Drawing the rest from reference TRBV7-2 and TRBJ1-2, the complete variable domain is GAGVSQSPSNKVTEKGKDVELRCDPISGHTALYWYRQSLGQGLEFLIYFQGNSAPDKSGLPSDRFSAERTGGSVSTLTIQRTQQEDSAVYLCASSTPGQLWGYSFGSGTRLTVV.

This clonotype was observed many times. The chain joins TRBV6-5 to TRBJ1-1; D call uncertain. The CDR3 runs to 13 residues. The germline CDR1 and CDR2 sequences are MNHEY and SVGAGI. Trimming cost V 2 bases and J 11 bases, with 15 bases left between them. The CDR3, as DNA: TGTGCCAGCAGTTACGCGCTTTCATGGCAGGCTTTCTTT. It is translated as CASSYALSWQAFF.

This clonotype has a handful of counts. The chain employs TRBV7-9 and TRBJ2-5, with D possibly matching TRBD1 (6 bases). Trimming cost V 0 bases and J 5 bases, with 16 bases left between them. CDR1 and CDR2 (germline): SEHNR, FQNEAQ (reference sequence). This CDR3 region has 16 residues. The CDR3 coding sequence is TGTGCCAGCAGCTTAGCGACAACAGGGTTTGGGGAGACCCAGTACTTC. It translates to CASSLATTGFGETQYF.

This clonotype has a single count. The chain links TRBV7-9 to TRBJ2-3; 10 nucleotides match TRBD1. This CDR3 is built from 17 residues. Per the germline V gene, CDR1 is SEHNR and CDR2 is FQNEAQ (reference sequence). The trim removed 5 bases at V and 1 base at J, leaving 9 bases unmatched. The CDR3 DNA is TGTGCCAGCAGCGGCCGACAGGGGGCGTCGGGCACAGATACGCAGTATTTT. It codes for CASSGRQGASGTDTQYF.

This clonotype was seen at least ten times. V is TRBV24-1 and J is TRBJ2-1; 7 bases line up with TRBD2. V gave up 6 bases and J gave up 9 bases; unmatched junction bases: 7. This CDR3 is built from 13 residues. Germline-derived CDR1 and CDR2 are KGHDR and SFDVKD. DNA of the CDR3: TGTGCCACCAGTAAGCGGGGTGGGTTTGAGCAGTTCTTC. The encoded protein is CATSKRGGFEQFF.

The V and J genes are TRBV5-1 and TRBJ2-5; the D gene is possibly TRBD2 (6 bases). V shed 4 bases and J shed 3 bases, with 10 bases lying between them. Germline loops: CDR1 SGHRS, CDR2 YFSETQ. This CDR3 has 13 residues. CDR3 sequence reads: CASSARREETQYF. The CDR3 DNA follows: TGCGCCAGCAGCGCAAGGAGGGAAGAGACCCAGTACTTC.

This clonotype was counted only a few times. The gene calls are TRBV20-1 and TRBJ1-2; D not resolved. The CDR3 has 13 amino acids. Germline V gene sequence: CDR1 DFQATT, CDR2 SNEGSKA (reference sequence). Deletions cut 0 bases from V and 4 bases from J, with 9 bases between. CDR3 in amino acids: CSARDGRTYGYTF. CDR3 coding DNA: TGCAGTGCTAGAGATGGACGGACCTATGGCTACACCTTC.

The V call is TRBV24-1, the J call TRBJ1-4, with D unclear. The V end was cut by 2 bases, the J end by 8 bases, with 8 bases between. Germline values: CDR1 KGHDR, CDR2 SFDVKD. The CDR3 extends over 13 amino acids. The DNA of the CDR3 is TGTGCCACCAGTGATTCCGCTAGGGAAAAACTGTTTTTT. It specifies CATSDSAREKLFF.

This clonotype was counted between two and nine times. A much larger clone lies a single base off, so this may be a read error. V and J are TRBV25-1 and TRBJ1-1; D is unclear. The CDR3 length is 14 residues. Germline-derived CDR1 and CDR2 are MGHDK and SYGVNS. The CDR3 DNA is TGTGCCAGCAGTGTAGAGGGCGGGAGCCGAGAAGCTTCCTTT. Amino acids: CASSVEGGSREASF.

This clonotype was seen repeatedly, ten times or more. The rearrangement uses TRBV6-5 and TRBJ2-1; either TRBD1 or TRBD2 may fit D (5 bases each). Trimming pared 11 bases from V and 5 bases from J, leaving 16 bases between. The CDR3 contains 13 residues. Germline CDR1 and CDR2: MNHEY and SVGAGI. The CDR3 reads CAARRGRDNEQFF. The CDR3 DNA sequence: TGTGCCGCCCGCCGGGGCCGTGACAATGAGCAGTTCTTC.

This clonotype was detected many times. The chain has TRBV7-9 and TRBJ2-5, with 7 bases aligning to TRBD1. This CDR3 region has 15 residues. J gave up 2 bases and V 5 bases, and 8 bases lay outside the gene matches. The germline gives CDR1 SEHNR, CDR2 FQNEAQ (reference sequence). CDR3 nucleotide sequence: TGTGCCAGCAGCGTGACCGGGACAGTACAAGAGACCCAGTACTTC. Its translation: CASSVTGTVQETQYF.

The chain employs TRBV27 and TRBJ1-2; TRBD1 agrees at 12 bases. The CDR3 covers 13 residues. V trimming: 6 bases; J trimming: 7 bases; junction bases outside the gene matches: 3. Germline CDR1 reads MNHEY; CDR2 reads SMNVEV (reference sequence). The CDR3 loop is CASRGQGAAGYTF. CDR3 nucleotides: TGTGCCAGCAGGGGACAGGGGGCGGCTGGCTACACCTTC.

This clonotype was seen only once. This could be a read error, since a much larger clone is one nucleotide away. The V and J genes are TRBV3-1 and TRBJ2-1; a weak D match, TRBD2 (5 bases). Germline CDR1 LGHDT, CDR2 YNNKEL (reference sequence). The CDR3 runs to 13 residues. The CDR3 DNA is TGTGCCGGCAGCCAAGCGCGGAGGAATGAGCAGTTCTTC. It is translated as CAGSQARRNEQFF.

This clonotype showed up many times. The rearrangement uses TRBV3-1 and TRBJ2-4; D is uncertain. In germline, CDR1 is LGHDT, CDR2 YNNKEL (reference sequence). Trimming took 1 base from V and 8 from J, leaving 12 bases between them. The CDR3 runs 14 residues. The DNA for the CDR3 is TGTGCCAGCAGCCAAGTCGGCCCAGCAGACATTCAGTACTTC. Its translation: CASSQVGPADIQYF.